These 19 T cell receptor beta chains were all obtained from the same sample, sequenced in a study of CD8+ T cells in alopecia areata. The treatment here: oral pan-JAK inhibitor, 5-10 mg twice daily. cDNA reverse transcribed from extracted RNA served as the sequencing template. Measured with immunoSEQ multiplex PCR; TCRdb has only the in-frame clones, and not every one. The sample has 95,000 to 100,000 clones, 60% to 65% seen once. This specimen was CD8+ T cells sorted from blood, taken at week 4, from a patient treated with tofacitinib. These receptors were collected from a human donor with alopecia areata.

The V gene is TRBV7-9, the J gene TRBJ2-1; 10 nucleotides match TRBD2. The CDR3 has 17 residues. The trim removed 4 bases at V and 6 bases at J, leaving 12 bases unmatched. CDR1 SEHNR and CDR2 FQNEAQ come from the germline V gene (reference sequence). In nucleotides, the CDR3 is TGTGCCAGCAGCTCAGTGTTAGCGGGGGGTACCGCCAATGAGCAGTTCTTC. Protein product: CASSSVLAGGTANEQFF.

The V gene is TRBV27, the J gene TRBJ1-1; no reliable D call. The CDR3 runs to 14 residues. The V and J ends lost 3 bases and 3 bases respectively, with 11 bases between them. Germline lookup yields CDR1 MNHEY and CDR2 SMNVEV (reference sequence). CDR3 in amino acids: CASSFPGSHTEAFF. The CDR3 nucleotides are TGTGCCAGCAGTTTTCCCGGGTCCCACACTGAAGCTTTCTTT.

This chain links TRBV7-9 with TRBJ2-5; 9 bases agree with TRBD1. V lost 5 bases, J lost 2 bases, and 3 bases stayed unmatched. In germline, CDR1 is SEHNR, CDR2 FQNEAQ (reference sequence). The CDR3 totals 14 residues. The CDR3 loop is CASSMTGGQETQYF. The CDR3 region has the DNA TGTGCCAGCAGCATGACAGGGGGACAAGAGACCCAGTACTTC.

The V call is TRBV5-1, the J call TRBJ2-6, with D possibly being TRBD1 or TRBD2 (7 bases each). V was trimmed by 5 bases and J by 2 bases, leaving 14 bases between them. This CDR3 has 16 residues. Germline V CDR1 and CDR2: SGHRS, YFSETQ. The CDR3, as DNA: TGCGCCAGCAGGAGACAGGGAGGGACTGGGGCCAACGTCCTGACTTTC. Amino acid sequence: CASRRQGGTGANVLTF.

The rearrangement uses TRBV27 and TRBJ2-7; D possibly matches TRBD1 or TRBD2 (6 bases each). V lost 5 bases and J lost 2, with 13 bases in between. The CDR3 sequence is 14 residues long. The germline gives CDR1 MNHEY, CDR2 SMNVEV (reference sequence). Here the CDR3 reads CASSAKGGPYEQYF. CDR3 DNA sequence: TGTGCCAGCAGTGCAAAGGGGGGACCCTACGAGCAGTACTTC.

This clone turned up a few times. V usage is TRBV5-1 and J usage is TRBJ1-1; D is unclear. V shed 4 bases and J shed 1 base, with 20 bases lying between them. This CDR3 region has 17 residues. The germline gives CDR1 SGHRS, CDR2 YFSETQ. This chain's CDR3 is CASSPSILRHENTEAFF. The CDR3 DNA reads TGCGCCAGCAGCCCCTCTATCCTACGACATGAGAACACTGAAGCTTTCTTT.

The V call is TRBV13, the J call TRBJ1-1, with D hard to call. There are 12 residues in the CDR3. Trimming took off 2 bases at V and 8 bases at J, with 9 bases between the two ends. Germline V gene lookup returns CDR1 PRHDT and CDR2 FYEKMQ (reference sequence). CDR3 nucleotide sequence: TGTGCCAGCAGCTTAATCCCGGTAGAAGCTTTCTTT. Amino acid sequence: CASSLIPVEAFF.

The chain employs TRBV14 and TRBJ2-1; no reliable D call. CDR1 SGHDN and CDR2 FVKESK come from the germline V gene. The CDR3 has 16 residues. V shed 0 bases and J shed 4 bases, with 13 bases lying between them. The CDR3 DNA sequence: TGTGCCAGCAGCCAAGATCCCGGACCCCAATACAATGAGCAGTTCTTC. This codes for CASSQDPGPQYNEQFF.

This clone was detected once. The rearrangement joins TRBV6-5 to TRBJ2-7; TRBD2 is a possible D gene (6 bases). This CDR3 comprises 14 residues. The V gene lost 2 bases and the J gene lost 2 bases, with 10 bases spanning the gap. Germline CDR1 and CDR2: MNHEY and SVGAGI. The CDR3 nucleotides are TGTGCCAGCAGTTACGGAGGAGGGACCTACGAGCAGTACTTC. It codes for CASSYGGGTYEQYF.

This clone is labeled as medium-sized (0.01 to 0.1%). Distinct nucleotide sequences in the sample also encode this CDR3. V gene TRBV6-5 combines with J gene TRBJ2-3, with 8 bases identical to TRBD2. Germline assignment: CDR1 MNHEY and CDR2 SVGAGI. The CDR3 has 15 amino acids. The trim removed 6 bases at V and 1 base at J, leaving 6 bases unmatched. CDR3 in DNA: TGTGCCAGCAGGACCGGACTAGCTGGCACAGATACGCAGTATTTT. Translating gives CASRTGLAGTDTQYF.

V is TRBV5-1 and J is TRBJ1-1; TRBD1 matches at 10 bases. After removal of 6 bases from V and 4 bases from J, the junction contained 9 bases not matched to a gene. Germline lookup yields CDR1 SGHRS and CDR2 YFSETQ. CDR3 length: 15 amino acids. CDR3 region: CASTPGTGESTEAFF. CDR3 nucleotides: TGCGCCAGCACACCAGGGACAGGGGAGTCCACTGAAGCTTTCTTT.

The rearrangement links TRBV10-2 to TRBJ2-5; TRBD2 agrees at 13 bases. Germline V gene lookup returns CDR1 WSHSY and CDR2 SAAADI. This CDR3 region has 16 residues. Germline trimming cut 4 bases from V and 0 bases from J; bases unmatched to any gene: 2. CDR3 region: CASSGGLAGYQETQYF. The CDR3 DNA sequence: TGCGCCAGCAGTGGGGGACTAGCGGGGTACCAAGAGACCCAGTACTTC.

The chain combines TRBV7-9 with TRBJ2-5; D perhaps matches TRBD1 (6 bases). V was clipped by 5 bases and J by 0 bases, with 16 bases between them. This CDR3 spans 16 amino acids. Germline CDR1 is SEHNR and CDR2 is FQNEAQ (reference sequence). DNA for the CDR3: TGTGCCAGCAGCCCCCGGGCAGGGGAACACCAAGAGACCCAGTACTTC. Its protein product is CASSPRAGEHQETQYF.

This clone showed up just a few times. This chain uses TRBV7-9 with TRBJ1-4; TRBD1 aligns across 8 bases. Germline V gives CDR1 SEHNR, CDR2 FQNEAQ (reference sequence). The junction had 0 bases not matched to a gene; V was cut back by 6 bases and J by 6 bases. This CDR3 spans 12 amino acids. The CDR3 reads CASRTGDEKLFF. DNA for the CDR3: TGTGCCAGCAGGACAGGGGATGAAAAACTGTTTTTT.

The rearrangement links TRBV11-2 to TRBJ2-3, with D unresolved. This CDR3 comprises 15 residues. Germline V gives CDR1 SGHAT, CDR2 FQNNGV. V was pared by 1 base and J by 2 bases, with 10 bases between. The CDR3 DNA is TGTGCCAGCAGCTTAGTTCACCTCGCCACAGATACGCAGTATTTT. It is translated as CASSLVHLATDTQYF.

The J gene is TRBJ2-2, the V gene TRBV30, with D perhaps matching TRBD1 (7 bases). This CDR3 has 16 residues. Per germline, CDR1 GTSNPN and CDR2 SVGIG (reference sequence). The V end was cut by 1 base, the J end by 4 bases, with 16 bases between. The CDR3 reads CAWSGRLDRVTGELFF. The CDR3 DNA sequence: TGTGCCTGGAGTGGCAGACTAGACAGGGTCACCGGGGAGCTGTTTTTT. Supplemented by reference TRBV30 and TRBJ2-2, the full variable domain reads SQTIHQWPATLVQPVGSPLSLECTVEGTSNPNLYWYRQAAGRGLQLLFYSVGIGQISSEVPQNLSASRPQDRQFILSSKKLLLSDSGFYLCAWSGRLDRVTGELFFGEGSRLTVL.

The V call is TRBV4-1, the J call TRBJ2-7; D call uncertain. The V gene lost 0 bases and the J gene lost 3 bases, with 12 bases spanning the gap. Germline V gene data show CDR1 as MGHRA and CDR2 as YSYEKL. CDR3 length: 15 residues. CDR3 coding DNA: TGCGCCAGCAGCCAAGATTCGGGCACAAACTACGAGCAGTACTTC. Protein sequence: CASSQDSGTNYEQYF.

There are a few counts of this clone. The genes are TRBV5-1 and TRBJ2-1; D ambiguous. Germline CDR1 and CDR2: SGHRS and YFSETQ. The CDR3 has 13 amino acids. V was clipped by 0 bases and J by 2 bases, with 3 bases between them. CDR3 region: CASSLVAYNEQFF. In DNA form, the CDR3 reads TGCGCCAGCAGCTTGGTTGCCTACAATGAGCAGTTCTTC.

This clone was counted once. The chain is built from TRBV27 and TRBJ1-1; D uncertain. V dropped 4 bases and J dropped 4 bases, with 10 bases sitting between them. The CDR3 is 13 residues long. CDR1 and CDR2 from the germline V gene are MNHEY and SMNVEV (reference sequence). This CDR3 is CASSSRATTEAFF. The CDR3 bases are TGTGCCAGCAGTTCACGGGCCACCACTGAAGCTTTCTTT.